These T cell receptor beta chains were read from a single sample in a study of regulatory T cells in long-lasting Graves disease. Using its own MiXCR run on the multiplex PCR reads, TCRdb lists one record per CDR3 protein. Of more than 400,000 distinct CDR3 sequences listed, 15% to 20% are singletons. The same specimen was also included in a second study, on T cells in Graves' hyperthyroidism and ophthalmopathy.

Sequencing used peripheral blood mononuclear cells (PBMCs), obtained at new diagnosis, from a patient treated with antithyroid drugs. The source of these receptors is a man aged 40-50 years with Graves disease. The CDR3 runs from the conserved cysteine through the conserved F or W. The order of the fields is D gene, V gene, clone size, J gene, CDR3 DNA, CDR3 protein. D genes are given only for firm matches. Clone size is not always given. Where it is, it says once, few, many or a class for expanded clones.

d_gene: -; v_gene: TRBV28; abundance: -; j_gene: TRBJ2-7; CDR3nt: TGTGCCAGCAGTGCGTTCGGACGCAATGAGCAGTACTTC; CDR3aa: CASSAFGRNEQYF
d_gene: -; v_gene: TRBV2; abundance: -; j_gene: TRBJ2-7; CDR3nt: TGTGCCAGCAGTAGGACAGGACGGGGGGAGTACGAGCAGTACTTC; CDR3aa: CASSRTGRGEYEQYF
d_gene: -; v_gene: TRBV5-1; abundance: few; j_gene: TRBJ1-1; CDR3nt: TGCGCCAGCAGCTTGGTAACGGACCGGAACACTGAAGCTTTCTTT; CDR3aa: CASSLVTDRNTEAFF
d_gene: -; v_gene: TRBV7-9; abundance: few; j_gene: TRBJ1-1; CDR3nt: TGTGCCAGCAGAAACATGGACGGCAAGAACACTGAAGCTTTCTTT; CDR3aa: CASRNMDGKNTEAFF
d_gene: -; v_gene: TRBV4-1; abundance: -; j_gene: TRBJ2-7; CDR3nt: TGCGCCAGCAGCCAAGTGGGAGTAGGTGAGCAGTACTTC; CDR3aa: CASSQVGVGEQYF
d_gene: TRBD2; v_gene: TRBV7-2; abundance: many; j_gene: TRBJ2-1; CDR3nt: TGTGCCAGCAGCTTAGTGAGGGCGGGAGGGCGGTTCTTC; CDR3aa: CASSLVRAGGRFF
d_gene: -; v_gene: TRBV5-1; abundance: many; j_gene: TRBJ2-5; CDR3nt: TGCGCCAGCAGCTTGGAAAGGGGAGAGACCCAGTACTTC; CDR3aa: CASSLERGETQYF
d_gene: TRBD1; v_gene: TRBV6-1; abundance: -; j_gene: TRBJ2-3; CDR3nt: TGTGCCAGCAGTGAAGGGACAGGGGGCACGCAGTATTTT; CDR3aa: CASSEGTGGTQYF
d_gene: -; v_gene: TRBV12-3/TRBV12-4; abundance: few; j_gene: TRBJ1-2; CDR3nt: TGTGCCAGCAGTTTGCCAGGGCACTATGGCTACACCTTC; CDR3aa: CASSLPGHYGYTF
d_gene: -; v_gene: TRBV20-1; abundance: -; j_gene: TRBJ2-3; CDR3nt: TGCAGTGCTAGGGGTGGGAATACGCAGTATTTT; CDR3aa: CSARGGNTQYF
d_gene: -; v_gene: TRBV12-5; abundance: many; j_gene: TRBJ2-3; CDR3nt: TGTGCTAGTGGTTTGGTACGAGGGGGAAGCACAGATACGCAGTATTTT; CDR3aa: CASGLVRGGSTDTQYF
d_gene: -; v_gene: TRBV14; abundance: few; j_gene: TRBJ1-1; CDR3nt: TGTGCCAGCAGCCACCTGTCCGGGGGGGGGAAGGCTTTCTTT; CDR3aa: CASSHLSGGGKAFF
d_gene: TRBD1; v_gene: TRBV28; abundance: many; j_gene: TRBJ1-1; CDR3nt: TGTGCCAGCGGTATACCGGGACAGGGCTCGGATGAAGCTTTCTTT; CDR3aa: CASGIPGQGSDEAFF
d_gene: TRBD2; v_gene: TRBV14; abundance: many; j_gene: TRBJ2-7; CDR3nt: TGTGCCAGCAGCCCACGACTAGCGCATTGGCAGTACTTC; CDR3aa: CASSPRLAHWQYF
d_gene: TRBD1; v_gene: TRBV7-8; abundance: few; j_gene: TRBJ1-2; CDR3nt: TGTGCCAGCAGCACAAACCCGACAGGGGGATTCTATGGCTACACCTTC; CDR3aa: CASSTNPTGGFYGYTF
d_gene: TRBD1; v_gene: TRBV29-1; abundance: -; j_gene: TRBJ1-1; CDR3nt: TGCAGCGCTGACTACCGGGACAGGGGGCCAGGGACTGAAGCTTTCTTT; CDR3aa: CSADYRDRGPGTEAFF
d_gene: TRBD2; v_gene: TRBV7-8; abundance: many; j_gene: TRBJ2-3; CDR3nt: TGTGCCAGCAGCCCCGGACTAGCGGGAGGGACCAACTCCTGGGATACGCAGTATTTT; CDR3aa: CASSPGLAGGTNSWDTQYF
d_gene: -; v_gene: TRBV7-6; abundance: many; j_gene: TRBJ2-7; CDR3nt: TGTGCCAGCAGCGCCAGACCCAGCGAAGGTACGCAGTACTTC; CDR3aa: CASSARPSEGTQYF
d_gene: -; v_gene: TRBV7-3; abundance: -; j_gene: TRBJ2-1; CDR3nt: TGTGCCAGCAGTTCTCGGGGGACACCCTACAATGAGCAGTTCTTC; CDR3aa: CASSSRGTPYNEQFF
d_gene: TRBD2; v_gene: TRBV18; abundance: few; j_gene: TRBJ2-1; CDR3nt: TGTGCCAGCTCACCACAGACTAGCGGGGTCTACAATGAGCAGTTCTTC; CDR3aa: CASSPQTSGVYNEQFF
d_gene: TRBD2; v_gene: TRBV7-9; abundance: -; j_gene: TRBJ2-3; CDR3nt: TGTGCCAGCAGCCCCCGGACTAGCGGGGGGCCTAGCACAGATACGCAGTATTTT; CDR3aa: CASSPRTSGGPSTDTQYF
d_gene: -; v_gene: TRBV7-2; abundance: many; j_gene: TRBJ2-1; CDR3nt: TGTGCCAGCAGGACGGGACGCGTAGGGGGGAATGAGCAGTTCTTC; CDR3aa: CASRTGRVGGNEQFF
d_gene: TRBD2; v_gene: TRBV20-1; abundance: many; j_gene: TRBJ2-7; CDR3nt: TGCAGTGCTAGAGAAGGGGCGGGAGGTTACCGCGAGCAGTACTTC; CDR3aa: CSAREGAGGYREQYF
d_gene: -; v_gene: TRBV2; abundance: -; j_gene: TRBJ2-7; CDR3nt: TGTGCCAGCACCGCCTTCTCCTACGAGCAGTACTTC; CDR3aa: CASTAFSYEQYF
d_gene: -; v_gene: TRBV19; abundance: many; j_gene: TRBJ1-2; CDR3nt: TGTGCCAGTAGTGGACCCGCACGGGGAGGCTATGGCTACACCTTC; CDR3aa: CASSGPARGGYGYTF
d_gene: TRBD1; v_gene: TRBV11-1; abundance: many; j_gene: TRBJ2-3; CDR3nt: TGTGCCAGCAGCCAGGGACAGGAGCTCACAGATACGCAGTATTTT; CDR3aa: CASSQGQELTDTQYF
d_gene: TRBD2; v_gene: TRBV29-1; abundance: -; j_gene: TRBJ2-1; CDR3nt: TGCAGCGTTGAAGGACTAGCGGGAGTGAGCTCCTACAATGAGCAGTTCTTC; CDR3aa: CSVEGLAGVSSYNEQFF
d_gene: TRBD2; v_gene: TRBV20-1; abundance: -; j_gene: TRBJ2-5; CDR3nt: TGCAGTGCGGAACTAGCGGGAGTTCAAGAGACCCAGTACTTC; CDR3aa: CSAELAGVQETQYF
d_gene: TRBD1; v_gene: TRBV5-1; abundance: many; j_gene: TRBJ1-1; CDR3nt: TGCGCCAGCAGCGGCGGGACAGGGGGCGAGGACACTGAAGCTTTCTTT; CDR3aa: CASSGGTGGEDTEAFF
d_gene: TRBD2; v_gene: TRBV7-8; abundance: many; j_gene: TRBJ2-1; CDR3nt: TGTGCCAGCAGCTTACAGCGCACTAGCGGGGAGCAGTTCTTC; CDR3aa: CASSLQRTSGEQFF
d_gene: -; v_gene: TRBV28; abundance: many; j_gene: TRBJ2-7; CDR3nt: TGTGCCAGCAGTTTACGATACTACGAGCAGTACTTC; CDR3aa: CASSLRYYEQYF
d_gene: -; v_gene: TRBV7-3; abundance: many; j_gene: TRBJ2-2; CDR3nt: TGTGCCAGCAGCTTAACCCCCCCGAGAGGGATAAACTATTCGAACACCGGGGAGCTGTTTTTT; CDR3aa: CASSLTPPRGINYSNTGELFF
d_gene: -; v_gene: TRBV28; abundance: -; j_gene: TRBJ2-7; CDR3nt: TGTGCCAGCAGTTTAGGTTCCTATGGCGAGCAGTACTTC; CDR3aa: CASSLGSYGEQYF
d_gene: TRBD2; v_gene: TRBV15; abundance: many; j_gene: TRBJ2-2; CDR3nt: TGTGCCACCAGCAGTCGGACTAGCGCCGGGGAGCTGTTTTTT; CDR3aa: CATSSRTSAGELFF